This T cell receptor beta chain was sequenced for a study of blood T cell repertoires in COVID-19 (dated by TCRdb to the early 2020s). With respect to the entire study: The collaborator samples originated in the United States, Italy and Spain and spanned the acute and convalescent phases of COVID-19. Deeply sampled blood TCRbeta repertoires from subjects exposed to, actively infected with, or recovered from COVID-19 were included in the dataset. Where available, HLA class I and class II types were taken from metadata supplied by the sample provider and were not determined by assay-based typing. Sample metadata almost always included a de-identified subject ID, COVID-19 status, age in years and sex. The prospective study material was composed of cDNA or gDNA derived from T cells, B-cell-depleted T cells, or PBMCs. Samples were obtained from the ongoing ImmuneRACE study (first 160 participants) and from over 1,000 subjects provided by 6 global collaborators. A freely available public database, intended as a resource for researchers studying the immune response to SARS-CoV-2, is where the repertoires were released. The paper as a whole reports these results and caveats: Clinical and demographic metadata were provided uncurated, with the amount varying by source and participant.

TCRbeta CDR3 regions were amplified from genomic DNA by means of the immunoSEQ Assay, a bias-controlled multiplex PCR. The authors' pipeline ran thus. Within the assay, amplification of reference gene primers was used to estimate how many nucleated cells each sample contained. To quantify the absolute abundance of each unique TCRbeta CDR3 rearrangement, sequence reads were collapsed and filtered. Productive Simpson clonality was computed per sample as the square root of Simpson's diversity index over productive rearrangements. The source is immuneACCESS, and TCRdb retained only in-frame sequences with V and J called. Part of the clones is not carried over; for the studies checked, unresolved V genes explain less than half of this, and the remainder is unexplained. The DNA was the basis for D and trimming; V, J and clone size are from that table. The sample profile shows under 400,000 clones; approximately 88% of them were found once. The ten largest clones capture 1.5% to 2% of the sample.

Remarks on this clone: Its recognized antigen is unknown. No base qualities exist here, and no much larger clone lies one base off it.

At one collaborating source in Seattle, patients were enrolled during active infection and were followed longitudinally through the course of disease. Whole blood was collected in K2EDTA tubes by collaborating institutions according to the institutions' own protocols. Collaborator samples were shipped for TCRbeta analysis as frozen whole blood, isolated PBMCs, or DNA extracted from either sample type. V is pared back by 2 bases and J by 0 bases, with 5 bases lying between the germline termini. Including the terminal cysteine and valine, the CDR3 comprises 13 residues. CDR3 DNA is the only sequence kept; it has 39 bases, read in frame from the first base. Taken from the germline V gene, the CDR1 and CDR2 loops are SGHVS and FQNEAQ.

The rearrangement combines TRBV7-8 with TRBJ2-7; the D gene cannot be named for sure. The sequence was collected from a woman in her twenties or thirties with COVID-19, enrolled during active disease. Sequencing was done on a sample of peripheral blood. The bases read TGTGCCAGCAGCTTACCCGGCTCCTACGAGCAGTACGTC. The resulting protein is CASSLPGSYEQYV.